The entry that follows covers one TCR beta chain sequence. The target antigen is unknown. Isolation yielded PBMCs, at least 6 million per sample, in every case. This record belongs to a study of blood T cells in healthy people across ages. Broader study findings: Age brought a roughly linear fall in TCR beta diversity measured per million T cells.

Sample-barcoded 5' priming and a J-beta primer mix drove a second PCR of roughly 6 to 12 cycles. The template-switch adaptor was a 5' adaptor with 12 random nucleotides. It tagged each cDNA molecule. Each CDR3 protein is one row after TCRdb ran MiXCR on the 5' RACE reads. The repertoire holds some 900,000 distinct CDR3 sequences, with 48% as singletons. Trimming pared 6 bases from V and 4 bases from J, leaving 8 bases between. This CDR3 is 12 amino acids long. The chain uses TRBV12-3 or TRBV12-4 and TRBJ2-3; possible D gene TRBD2, 5 bases. This clonotype was sampled from a man aged 25-45 years in good health. The material sequenced was blood. In nucleotides, the CDR3 is TGTGCCAGCAGAGGGAGAGCAGATACGCAGTATTTT. Its translation is CASRGRADTQYF.